This note documents a single T cell receptor (beta chain) sequence. The antigen is undetermined. The source of the sample is a study of cytomegalovirus exposure and HLA in healthy donors. Study findings and constraints: Reportedly, a later analysis found an Asian-associated ancestry cluster had fewer N-insertions than the roughly 670-donor mean.

Trimming removed 1 base from V and 7 bases from J, with 13 bases in between. Germline CDR1 SGHDN, CDR2 FVKESK. The CDR3 loop spans 14 amino acids. The PCR ran on 60 Vbeta and 13 Jbeta primers. Clones were read by immunoSEQ multiplex PCR, and TCRdb kept only the in-frame ones, dropping some. The table includes approximately 110,000 clones, roughly three quarters detected once. The V gene is TRBV14, the J gene TRBJ2-5, with a weak D call TRBD1 (5 bases). The sequence was collected from a woman in her thirties in good health and CMV-seronegative. Sequencing was performed on PBMCs. The CDR3 loop is CASSQGQFFSTQYF. The DNA of the CDR3 is TGTGCCAGCAGCCAAGGACAGTTCTTTTCGACCCAGTACTTC.